Below, 6 T cell receptor beta chains from the same sample are listed, as sequenced in a study of blood T cells in healthy people across ages. With a J-beta primer mix and a sample-barcoded 5' primer, a second PCR ran roughly 6 to 11 cycles. TCRdb re-analysed the 5' RACE reads in MiXCR, keeping a single row per CDR3 protein. Of about 1.5 million distinct CDR3 sequences listed, 35% to 45% are singletons. What was sequenced was blood. The receptors derive from a woman younger than 35 in good health.

This clonotype was found a few times. CDR3 sequence: CSAQRPGRDTQYF. CDR3 coding DNA: TGCAGCGCCCAACGTCCAGGCCGGGATACGCAGTATTTT. V gene TRBV29-1 combines with J gene TRBJ2-3; D unresolved. Germline V gene lookup returns CDR1 SQVTM and CDR2 ANQGSEA. With 7 bases removed from V and 6 bases from J, the gap between germline ends came to 17 bases. This CDR3 region has 13 residues.

Only a few counts were recorded for this clonotype. J is TRBJ2-5 and V is TRBV5-1; 9 positions agree with TRBD1. The length of the CDR3 is 15 residues. V was clipped by 3 bases and J by 5 bases; unmatched bases: 8. Germline loops: CDR1 SGHRS, CDR2 YFSETQ. CDR3 coding DNA: TGCGCCAGCAGCTGGCCGACAGGGGGGAAGGAGACCCAGTACTTC. Translating gives CASSWPTGGKETQYF.

This clonotype was picked up a small number of times. V gene TRBV5-1 combines with J gene TRBJ1-1; D uncertain. CDR3 length: 14 amino acids. Germline V CDR1 and CDR2: SGHRS, YFSETQ. V was cut by 1 base and J by 1 base, with 8 bases left in between. The CDR3 region has the DNA TGCGCCAGCAGCTTGTCTTCCCAGAACACTGAAGCTTTCTTT. It is translated as CASSLSSQNTEAFF.

The rearrangement joins TRBV4-2 to TRBJ2-1; 8 nucleotides line up with TRBD2. The CDR3 is 16 residues long. Germline V gives CDR1 LGHNA, CDR2 YNFKEQ. V lost 0 bases, J lost 5 bases, and 6 bases stayed unmatched. The CDR3 region has the DNA TGTGCCAGCAGCCAAGATAGTAGCGGGGTTGACAATGAGCAGTTCTTC. Protein sequence: CASSQDSSGVDNEQFF.

This clonotype was seen a handful of times. V usage is TRBV29-1 and J usage is TRBJ2-1; 8 bases are shared with TRBD1. CDR1 is SQVTM, CDR2 ANQGSEA, per germline. The CDR3 sequence is 14 residues long. Germline trimming cut 3 bases from V and 9 bases from J; bases unmatched to any gene: 10. CDR3 loop: CSVDFPGQVGEQFF. CDR3 in DNA: TGCAGCGTTGATTTCCCGGGACAGGTAGGTGAGCAGTTCTTC.

This clonotype was seen only once. The CDR3 here is CASHTGTALEKLFF. CDR3 in DNA: TGCGCCAGCCACACCGGGACAGCGCTTGAAAAACTGTTTTTT. The chain recombines TRBV5-1 with TRBJ1-4; 7 nucleotides line up with TRBD1. V lost 7 bases and J lost 7; bases outside the gene matches: 10. The CDR3 loop spans 14 amino acids. From germline, CDR1 is SGHRS and CDR2 YFSETQ.